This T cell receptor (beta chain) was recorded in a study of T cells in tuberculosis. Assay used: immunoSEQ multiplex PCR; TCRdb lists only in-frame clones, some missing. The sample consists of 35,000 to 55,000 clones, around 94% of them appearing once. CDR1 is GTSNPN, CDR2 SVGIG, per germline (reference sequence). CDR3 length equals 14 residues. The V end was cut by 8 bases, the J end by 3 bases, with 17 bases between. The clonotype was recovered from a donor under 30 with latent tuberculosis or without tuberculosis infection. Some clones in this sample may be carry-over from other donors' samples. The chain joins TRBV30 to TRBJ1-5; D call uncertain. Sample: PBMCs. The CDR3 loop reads CALSWGAYNQPQHF. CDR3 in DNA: TGTGCCCTGAGTTGGGGAGCTTACAATCAGCCCCAGCATTTT.